This TCR beta chain was observed in a study of blood T cell repertoires in COVID-19. Study information: From the United States, Italy and Spain came samples of acute and convalescent COVID-19. Sources were T cells, B-cell-depleted T cells, or PBMCs; the material itself was cDNA or gDNA.

The V segment lost 4 bases and the J segment 6 bases; nucleotides outside the gene matches: 8. The CDR3 covers 15 residues. Germline CDR1 is MNHNY and CDR2 is SVGAGI (reference sequence). In the authors' methods: Using reference gene primer amplification, nucleated cell counts were estimated. Sequenced by immunoSEQ multiplex PCR; TCRdb stores in-frame clones only, minus some. That table gives V, J and clone size, and the DNA gave D and trimming. The profile shows 250,000 to 350,000 clones, 89% of them singletons. The rearrangement joins TRBV6-6 to TRBJ2-3, with 9 bases lining up with TRBD1. The clonotype originates from a man aged 18 to 30 who had recovered from COVID-19. The sample consisted of peripheral blood. The CDR3 nucleotides are TGTGCCAGCAGTTTCTCCGGGACAGGGCTGGATACGCAGTATTTT. Translated, it gives CASSFSGTGLDTQYF.